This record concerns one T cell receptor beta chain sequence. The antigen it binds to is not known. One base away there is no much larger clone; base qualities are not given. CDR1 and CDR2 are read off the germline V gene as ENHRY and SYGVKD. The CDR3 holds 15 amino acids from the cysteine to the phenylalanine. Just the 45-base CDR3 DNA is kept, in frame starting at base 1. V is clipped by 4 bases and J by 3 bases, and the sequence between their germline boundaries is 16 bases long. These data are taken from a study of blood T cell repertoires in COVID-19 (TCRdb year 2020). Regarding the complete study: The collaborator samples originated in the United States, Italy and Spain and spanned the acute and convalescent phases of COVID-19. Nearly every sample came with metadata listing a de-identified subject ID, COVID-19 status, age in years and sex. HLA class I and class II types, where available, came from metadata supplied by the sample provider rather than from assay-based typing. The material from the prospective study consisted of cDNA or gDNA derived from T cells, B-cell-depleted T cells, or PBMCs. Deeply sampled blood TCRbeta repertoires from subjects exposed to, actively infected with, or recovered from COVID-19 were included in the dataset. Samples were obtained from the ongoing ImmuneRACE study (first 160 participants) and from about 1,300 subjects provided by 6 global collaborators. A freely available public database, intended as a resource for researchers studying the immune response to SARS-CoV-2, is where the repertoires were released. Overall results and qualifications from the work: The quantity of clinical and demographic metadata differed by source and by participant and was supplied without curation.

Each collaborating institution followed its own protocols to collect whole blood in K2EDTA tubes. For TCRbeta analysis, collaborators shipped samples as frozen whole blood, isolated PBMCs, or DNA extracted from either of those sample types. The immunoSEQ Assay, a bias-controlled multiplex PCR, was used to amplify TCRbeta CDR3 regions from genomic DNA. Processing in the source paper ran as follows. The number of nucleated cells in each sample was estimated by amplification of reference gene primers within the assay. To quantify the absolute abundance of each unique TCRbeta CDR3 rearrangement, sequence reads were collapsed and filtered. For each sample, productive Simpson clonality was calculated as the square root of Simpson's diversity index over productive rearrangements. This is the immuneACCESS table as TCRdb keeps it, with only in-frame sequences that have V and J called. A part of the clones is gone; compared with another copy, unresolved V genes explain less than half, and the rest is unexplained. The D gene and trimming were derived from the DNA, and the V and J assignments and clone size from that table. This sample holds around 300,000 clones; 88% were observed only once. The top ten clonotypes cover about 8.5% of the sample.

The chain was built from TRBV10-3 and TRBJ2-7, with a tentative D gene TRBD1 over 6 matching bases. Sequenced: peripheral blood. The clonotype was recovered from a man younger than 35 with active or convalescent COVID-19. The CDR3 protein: CAISGATGRNYEQYF. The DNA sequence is TGTGCCATCAGTGGTGCGACAGGCCGAAACTACGAGCAGTACTTC.